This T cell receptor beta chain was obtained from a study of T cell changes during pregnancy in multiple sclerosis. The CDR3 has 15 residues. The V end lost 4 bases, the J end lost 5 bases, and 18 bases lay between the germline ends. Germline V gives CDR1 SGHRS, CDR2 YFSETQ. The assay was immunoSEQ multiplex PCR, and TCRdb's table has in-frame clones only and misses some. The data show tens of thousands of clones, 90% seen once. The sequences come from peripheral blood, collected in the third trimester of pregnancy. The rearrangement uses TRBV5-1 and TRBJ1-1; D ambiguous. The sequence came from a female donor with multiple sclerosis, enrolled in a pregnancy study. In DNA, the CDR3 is TGCGCCAGCAGCCCCGGCGGCCTGAGAGGGACTGAAGCTTTCTTT. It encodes CASSPGGLRGTEAFF.